These 4 T cell receptor beta chains were all obtained from the same sample, sequenced in a study of blood T cell repertoires in COVID-19. The table came from immunoSEQ multiplex PCR; TCRdb's copy has only in-frame clones and leaves some out. The profile shows some 230,000 clones, around 86% of them singletons. Sequenced sample: peripheral blood. All receptors come from a man aged 30-40 years who had recovered from COVID-19.

The chain carries TRBV21-1 and TRBJ2-1; the table's D gene call, TRBD1, was not cross checked with the DNA. TRBV21-1 is flagged as a pseudogene. The CDR3 has 14 residues. This CDR3 is CARAKGENHNEQFF. The CDR3 DNA sequence: TGTGCCAGGGCCAAGGGGGAGAATCACAATGAGCAGTTCTTC.

This clone has only one observation. This sequence joins TRBV4-3 and TRBJ2-3; 7 nucleotides line up with TRBD1. The CDR3 extends over 15 amino acids. Per germline, CDR1 LGHNA and CDR2 YSLEER. The trim removed 2 bases at V and 2 bases at J, leaving 4 bases unmatched. CDR3 nucleotide sequence: TGCGCCAGCAGCCAACTACAGGGGAACACAGATACGCAGTATTTT. Amino acids: CASSQLQGNTDTQYF.

In this sample, this clone turned up a few times. The CDR3 is CASSKAQGAGNTIYF. CDR3 nucleotides: TGTGCCAGCAGTAAGGCCCAGGGCGCTGGAAACACCATATATTTT. The gene calls are TRBV6-5 and TRBJ1-3; TRBD1 is a possible D gene (5 bases). There are 15 residues in the CDR3. Per the germline V gene, CDR1 is MNHEY and CDR2 is SVGAGI. With 5 bases removed from V and 2 bases from J, the gap between germline ends came to 13 bases.

The J gene is TRBJ1-2, the V gene TRBV12-3 or TRBV12-4; 8 bases map to TRBD1. The length of the CDR3 is 12 residues. The trim removed 6 bases at V and 8 bases at J, leaving 5 bases unmatched. The CDR3 sequence is CASRGTGSGYTF. The CDR3 DNA reads as TGTGCCAGCAGAGGGACAGGTTCCGGCTACACCTTC.